The clone carrying this T cell receptor (beta chain) occurred many times. Its antigen remains unknown. This sample is drawn from a study of early T cells in non-severe SARS-CoV-2 infection. Study conclusions and caveats: There was a bias toward anti-spike CD8 responses in VDJdb matching, which missed private and CD4 specificities.

Researchers attached unique molecular identifiers to individual cDNA molecules. TCRdb redid the calling of the 5' RACE reads with MiXCR, one entry per CDR3 protein. The sample holds about 87,000 distinct CDR3 sequences, approximately 14% seen once. Germline V gene data show CDR1 as DFQATT and CDR2 as SNEGSKA (reference sequence). V was shortened by 0 bases and J by 8 bases, with 16 bases between the two germline ends. The CDR3 loop spans 15 amino acids. The TCR sequence derives from an adult who was a healthcare worker with PCR-confirmed SARS-CoV-2 infection or an uninfected control (not recorded which). Sequencing input: whole blood. The chain has TRBV20-1 and TRBJ1-4; tentatively, D is TRBD1 (6 bases). The CDR3 DNA follows: TGCAGTGCTAGAGATCAGGGGTCCCGAGGAGAAAAACTGTTTTTT. It specifies CSARDQGSRGEKLFF.